This T cell receptor beta chain was sequenced in a study of shared clonotypes between healthy human individuals. TCRdb's copy holds only in-frame clones and misses some; the assay was immunoSEQ multiplex PCR. The sample lists 2 million or so clones, about 95% occurring once. In this sample, this clone turned up once. The germline gives CDR1 SGHRS, CDR2 YFSETQ. The CDR3 contains 15 residues. Trimming left V 1 base short and J 0 bases short, with 8 bases between. The chain combines TRBV5-1 with TRBJ1-3; D call uncertain. Sample: naive CD4+ T cells sorted from blood. Subset defined: CD45RA+ positively selected. The TCR originated in a man in his late teens or twenties in good health. This chain's CDR3 is CASSLSPFSGNTIYF. In nucleotides, the CDR3 is TGCGCCAGCAGCTTGAGTCCTTTCTCTGGAAACACCATATATTTT. The full variable domain, in which reference TRBV5-1 and TRBJ1-3 provide the parts outside the CDR3, is KAGVTQTPRYLIKTRGQQVTLSCSPISGHRSVSWYQQTPGQGLQFLFEYFSETQRNKGNFPGRFSGRQFSNSRSEMNVSTLELGDSALYLCASSLSPFSGNTIYFGEGSWLTVV.